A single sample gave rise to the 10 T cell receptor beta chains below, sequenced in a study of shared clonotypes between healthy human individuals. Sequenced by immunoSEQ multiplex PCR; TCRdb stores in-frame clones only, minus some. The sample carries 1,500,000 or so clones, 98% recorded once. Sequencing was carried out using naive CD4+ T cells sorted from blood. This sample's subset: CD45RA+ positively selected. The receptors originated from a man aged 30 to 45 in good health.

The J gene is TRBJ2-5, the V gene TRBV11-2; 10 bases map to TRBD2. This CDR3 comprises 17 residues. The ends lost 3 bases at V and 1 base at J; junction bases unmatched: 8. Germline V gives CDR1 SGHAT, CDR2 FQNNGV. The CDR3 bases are TGTGCCAGCAGCTTCGATAATCTAGCGGGGGTCCAAGAGACCCAGTACTTC. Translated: CASSFDNLAGVQETQYF.

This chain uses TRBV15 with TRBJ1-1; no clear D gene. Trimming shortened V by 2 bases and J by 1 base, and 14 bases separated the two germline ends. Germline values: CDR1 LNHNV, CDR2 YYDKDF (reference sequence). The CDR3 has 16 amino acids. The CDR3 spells CATSRSRWGRNTEAFF. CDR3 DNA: TGTGCCACCAGCAGATCCAGGTGGGGTCGGAACACTGAAGCTTTCTTT.

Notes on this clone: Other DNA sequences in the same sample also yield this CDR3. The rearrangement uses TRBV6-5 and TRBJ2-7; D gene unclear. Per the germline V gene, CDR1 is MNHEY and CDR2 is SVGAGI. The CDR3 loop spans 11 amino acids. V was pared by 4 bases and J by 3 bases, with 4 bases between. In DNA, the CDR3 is TGTGCCAGCAGTTGGGGCTACGAGCAGTACTTC. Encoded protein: CASSWGYEQYF.

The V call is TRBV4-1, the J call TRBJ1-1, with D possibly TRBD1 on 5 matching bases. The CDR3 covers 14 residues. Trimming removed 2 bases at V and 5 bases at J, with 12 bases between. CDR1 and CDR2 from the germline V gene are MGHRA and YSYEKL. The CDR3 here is CASSQKGHETEAFF. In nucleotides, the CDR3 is TGCGCCAGCAGCCAAAAAGGACACGAGACTGAAGCTTTCTTT.

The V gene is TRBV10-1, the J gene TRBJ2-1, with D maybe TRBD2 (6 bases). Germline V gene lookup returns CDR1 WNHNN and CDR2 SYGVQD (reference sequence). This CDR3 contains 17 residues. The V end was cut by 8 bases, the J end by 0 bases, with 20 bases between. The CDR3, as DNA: TGCGCCAGCTCAGGGCGGGGATCGGTACGCTCCTACAATGAGCAGTTCTTC. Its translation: CASSGRGSVRSYNEQFF.

CDR3 in DNA: TGCGCCAGCAGCCCCGGACTAGCGGGAGTTCCTTCAGATACGCAGTATTTT. It codes for CASSPGLAGVPSDTQYF. V gene TRBV5-1 combines with J gene TRBJ2-3; TRBD2 matches at 13 bases. CDR3 length: 17 amino acids. From germline, CDR1 is SGHRS and CDR2 YFSETQ. V shed 4 bases, J shed 4 bases, and the junction held 9 bases outside the gene matches. The variable domain in full, with the rest retrieved from reference TRBV5-1 and TRBJ2-3, is KAGVTQTPRYLIKTRGQQVTLSCSPISGHRSVSWYQQTPGQGLQFLFEYFSETQRNKGNFPGRFSGRQFSNSRSEMNVSTLELGDSALYLCASSPGLAGVPSDTQYFGPGTRLTVL.

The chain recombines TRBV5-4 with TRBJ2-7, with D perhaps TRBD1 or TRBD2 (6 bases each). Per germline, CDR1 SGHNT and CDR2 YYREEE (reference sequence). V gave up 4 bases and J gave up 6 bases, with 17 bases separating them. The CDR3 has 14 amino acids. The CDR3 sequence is CASSPPGAIFEQYF. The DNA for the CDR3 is TGTGCCAGCAGCCCCCCGGGGGCGATCTTCGAGCAGTACTTC.

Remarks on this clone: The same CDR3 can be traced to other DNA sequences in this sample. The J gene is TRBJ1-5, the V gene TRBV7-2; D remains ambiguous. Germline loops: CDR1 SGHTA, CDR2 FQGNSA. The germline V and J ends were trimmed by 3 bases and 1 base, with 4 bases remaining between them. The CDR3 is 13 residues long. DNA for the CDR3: TGTGCCAGCAGCTTCGAAAGCAATCAGCCCCAGCATTTT. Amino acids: CASSFESNQPQHF. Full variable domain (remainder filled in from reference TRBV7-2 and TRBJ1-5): GAGVSQSPSNKVTEKGKDVELRCDPISGHTALYWYRQSLGQGLEFLIYFQGNSAPDKSGLPSDRFSAERTGGSVSTLTIQRTQQEDSAVYLCASSFESNQPQHFGDGTRLSIL.

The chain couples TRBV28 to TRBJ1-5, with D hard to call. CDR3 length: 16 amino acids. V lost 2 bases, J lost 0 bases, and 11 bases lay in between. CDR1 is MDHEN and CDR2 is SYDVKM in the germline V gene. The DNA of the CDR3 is TGTGCCAGCAGTTTAGGAGGGTTAGATAGCAATCAGCCCCAGCATTTT. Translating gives CASSLGGLDSNQPQHF.

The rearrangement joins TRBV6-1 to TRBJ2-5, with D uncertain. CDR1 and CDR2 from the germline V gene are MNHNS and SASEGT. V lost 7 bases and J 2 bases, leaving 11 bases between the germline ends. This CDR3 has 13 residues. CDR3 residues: CASTALRQETQYF. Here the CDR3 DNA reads TGTGCCAGCACGGCCCTACGACAAGAGACCCAGTACTTC.